These 11 T cell receptor beta chains were all obtained from the same sample, sequenced in a study of cytomegalovirus exposure and HLA in healthy donors (dated by TCRdb to about 2017). Library preparation used the immunoSEQ multiplex PCR assay. For the multiplex PCR, a mixture combining 60 forward primers for TCR Vbeta segments and 13 reverse primers for TCR Jbeta segments was used. Sourced from immuneACCESS, this table was stored by TCRdb with only in-frame sequences that have V and J called. A share of the clones is absent; for the studies checked, an unresolved V gene accounts for under half, and the remainder has no known explanation. In all, the sample holds more than 85,000 clones, and about 80% of those were seen once. The top ten hold 7.7% of the sample. Sequencing was performed on PBMCs. The receptors were sampled from a woman between 50 and 59 years old in good health and CMV-seropositive.

The gene calls are TRBV29-1 and TRBJ2-7, with TRBD2 as a possible D gene (5 bases). Germline assignment: CDR1 SQVTM and CDR2 ANQGSEA. This CDR3 spans 13 amino acids. Trimming took 4 bases from V and 5 from J, leaving 15 bases between them. In nucleotides, the CDR3 is TGCAGCGTTGGGGGTGGGAGCAGGAACGAGCAGTACTTC. Protein: CSVGGGSRNEQYF.

The rearrangement uses TRBV20-1 and TRBJ2-1; D gene ambiguous. Trimming cost V 7 bases and J 8 bases, with 12 bases left between them. Germline loops: CDR1 DFQATT, CDR2 SNEGSKA (reference sequence). The CDR3 has 11 residues. The CDR3 nucleotides are TGCAGTGGCGGTGATATGGATGAGCAGTTCTTC. Translated, it gives CSGGDMDEQFF.

The genes are TRBV5-1 and TRBJ2-1, with D tentatively TRBD1 (6 bases). Germline lookup yields CDR1 SGHRS and CDR2 YFSETQ. Trimming shortened V by 4 bases and J by 0 bases, and 11 bases separated the two germline ends. This CDR3 has 15 residues. CDR3 amino acids: CASSHRVSSYNEQFF. CDR3 nucleotides: TGCGCCAGCAGCCACAGGGTAAGCTCCTACAATGAGCAGTTCTTC.

This clone was counted only a few times. The rearrangement links TRBV4-1 to TRBJ1-2, with D possibly TRBD1 on 5 matching bases. Trimming pared 0 bases from V and 6 bases from J, leaving 11 bases between. This CDR3 contains 14 residues. The V gene's germline CDR1 is MGHRA and CDR2 YSYEKL. CDR3 in amino acids: CASSQERGMDGYTF. In DNA form, the CDR3 reads TGCGCCAGCAGCCAAGAAAGGGGAATGGATGGCTACACCTTC.

The chain's CDR3 is CASSLLGGDGYTF. For the CDR3, the DNA is TGTGCCAGCAGCTTATTGGGGGGTGATGGCTACACCTTC. The chain employs TRBV7-9 and TRBJ1-2, with a possible D match to TRBD1 (5 bases). The CDR3 covers 13 residues. Germline V gene lookup returns CDR1 SEHNR and CDR2 FQNEAQ (reference sequence). V lost 2 bases and J 6 bases, leaving 10 bases between the germline ends.

The DNA of the CDR3 is TGTGCCAGCAGCCCGGAACTAGCATCAAGCTCCTACGAGCAGTACTTC. This sequence encodes CASSPELASSSYEQYF. The chain combines TRBV5-4 with TRBJ2-7; maybe TRBD2 (6 bases). V was cut by 4 bases and J by 0 bases, with 17 bases left in between. The CDR3 sequence is 16 residues long. From germline, CDR1 is SGHNT and CDR2 YYREEE (reference sequence).

V gene TRBV19 combines with J gene TRBJ2-3; maybe TRBD2 (6 bases). The CDR3 spans 17 residues. Trimming stripped 6 bases from V and 0 bases from J, with 19 bases between. The germline gives CDR1 LNHDA, CDR2 SQIVND (reference sequence). Here the CDR3 reads CASSPTHQRASTDTQYF. The CDR3 region has the DNA TGTGCCAGTAGCCCTACGCACCAGCGGGCTAGCACAGATACGCAGTATTTT.

V is TRBV7-2 and J is TRBJ2-3; 7 nucleotides line up with TRBD2. This CDR3 has 13 amino acids. Germline CDR1 reads SGHTA; CDR2 reads FQGNSA. V was clipped by 8 bases and J by 6 bases; unmatched bases: 8. CDR3 amino acids: CASGGSPSDTQYF. The CDR3 DNA reads as TGTGCCAGCGGCGGGAGTCCTTCCGATACGCAGTATTTT.

This chain joins TRBV10-3 and TRBJ2-7; tentative D call: TRBD2 (6 bases). The CDR3 length is 14 residues. Germline V gene data show CDR1 as ENHRY and CDR2 as SYGVKD. V lost 6 bases, J lost 0 bases, and 12 bases lay in between. The CDR3 DNA sequence: TGTGCCATCAGGGCCGGGGGAAGCTCCTACGAGCAGTACTTC. Translated: CAIRAGGSSYEQYF.

The V gene is TRBV7-2, the J gene TRBJ2-2; D may be TRBD1 (6 bases). The CDR3 has 15 residues. The germline V and J ends were trimmed by 1 base and 3 bases, with 9 bases remaining between them. Germline CDR1 is SGHTA and CDR2 is FQGNSA. CDR3 sequence (DNA): TGTGCCAGCAGCTTAGGGCAGGGGCACACCGGGGAGCTGTTTTTT. Protein product: CASSLGQGHTGELFF.

The CDR3 here is CASSEGQGNTEAFF. The CDR3 nucleotides read TGTGCCAGCAGCGAGGGACAGGGCAACACTGAAGCTTTCTTT. The gene calls are TRBV9 and TRBJ1-1, with 9 bases lining up with TRBD1. With 3 bases clipped from V and 2 bases from J, the junction kept 2 bases outside the gene matches. Per germline, CDR1 SGDLS and CDR2 YYNGEE. This CDR3 region has 14 residues.